The subject of this entry is one T cell receptor (beta chain). Its antigen is currently unknown. These data belong to a study of T-cell memory formation after mild COVID-19. As for the study in general: Largely donor-specific sequence clusters came from a couple of donors.

General study results and limits: CD4+ contracting clones lay mainly in CM and EM, CD8+ ones in EMRA. Among clones contracting day 15 to 85, CD4/CD8 was balanced, whereas later expanders leaned CD4+.

Constant-segment primers served in 5'RACE that generated TCR alpha and TCR beta cDNA libraries bearing sample barcodes and UMIs. From the 5' RACE reads, TCRdb called clonotypes with MiXCR, one entry per CDR3 protein. The sample consists of about 400,000 distinct CDR3 sequences, about a sixth of them appearing once. The CDR3 runs to 15 residues. CDR1 and CDR2 from the germline V gene are SGHDT and YYEEEE. The V end was cut by 4 bases, the J end by 1 base, with 14 bases between. The clonotype comes from a man aged 18-30 years who had mild COVID-19 (a few samples of this study predate the infection). Cell type and time point are not known. The sample comprised PBMCs or a T cell subset sorted from them (not recorded which). The chain carries TRBV5-6 and TRBJ1-1; D is possibly TRBD1 (6 bases). The CDR3 bases are TGTGCCAGCAGCCGAGACCTGACAGGGAACACTGAAGCTTTCTTT. It encodes CASSRDLTGNTEAFF.